This T cell receptor (beta chain) derives from a study of shared clonotypes between healthy human individuals. In the case of this clone: Its target is unknown.

V gave up 4 bases and J gave up 8 bases, with 11 bases separating them. CDR1 and CDR2 from the germline V gene are SGHKS and YYEKEE (reference sequence). This CDR3 is 12 amino acids long. Measured with immunoSEQ multiplex PCR; TCRdb has only the in-frame clones, and not every one. The profile covers under 1,100,000 clones, with 75% appearing a single time and approximately 1.5% taken by the ten largest. Study-wide results and caveats: Memory subsets generally showed lower estimated richness than naive subsets. A handful of donors shared about 4.8% of their naive CD4 clonotypes.

HIV-negative, healthy adults without recent acute infections or vaccinations were the donors. CD4+ cells yielded CD45RA+ naive and CD45RA-negative memory subsets. This rearrangement joins TRBV5-5 to TRBJ2-3; D is perhaps TRBD1 (5 bases). Sample: memory CD4+ T cells sorted from blood. Subset denoted: CD45RA-negative fraction. This TCR derives from a young man in good health. CDR3 DNA sequence: TGTGCCAGCAGCGCTGAAGGGGCTACGCAGTATTTT. Its translation: CASSAEGATQYF.